This T cell receptor (beta chain) was found in a study of blood T cell repertoires in COVID-19 (dated by TCRdb to 2020 to 2021). Looking at the study overall: Samples covering the acute and convalescent phases of COVID-19 were provided by collaborators in the United States, Italy and Spain. The prospective study material was composed of cDNA or gDNA derived from T cells, B-cell-depleted T cells, or PBMCs. Deeply sampled blood TCRbeta repertoires from subjects exposed to, actively infected with, or recovered from COVID-19 were included in the dataset. The repertoires were made available in a free public database intended to serve as a resource for research on the immune response to SARS-CoV-2. Samples came from the ongoing ImmuneRACE study (first 160 participants) plus 1,254 subjects from 6 global collaborators. Nearly every sample came with metadata listing a de-identified subject ID, COVID-19 status, age in years and sex. Where available, HLA class I and class II types were obtained from metadata supplied by the sample provider rather than from assay-based typing. Results the study describes overall, beyond this receptor: The amount of clinical and demographic metadata varied by source and participant and was provided uncurated.

This clone was detected only once. This receptor's antigen is unknown. It has no much larger one-base neighbor in the sample; base qualities were not kept. A second Seattle source provided samples from volunteer blood donors who had recovered from COVID-19. Each collaborating institution followed its own protocols to collect whole blood in K2EDTA tubes. For TCRbeta analysis, collaborators shipped samples in one of three forms: frozen whole blood, isolated PBMCs, or DNA extracted from either of those sample types. TCRbeta CDR3 regions were amplified from genomic DNA using the immunoSEQ Assay, a bias-controlled multiplex PCR. Processing in the source paper ran as follows. Nucleated cell counts per sample were estimated from amplification of reference gene primers within the assay. Sequence reads were collapsed and filtered to measure the absolute abundance of every unique TCRbeta CDR3 rearrangement. Productive Simpson clonality was computed per sample as the square root of Simpson's diversity index over productive rearrangements. Drawn from immuneACCESS, this table holds only the in-frame rearrangements with V and J called that TCRdb kept. Clones are partly lost; checked studies trace under half to an unresolved V gene and leave the rest unexplained. That table is the source of V, J and clone size, and D and trimming were worked out from the DNA. In all, the sample holds about 240,000 clones, and roughly 87% of those were seen once. The ten largest account for 7.2% of the sample.

The germline V gene provides CDR1 MNHEY and CDR2 SVGAGI. The cysteine opens and the phenylalanine closes a CDR3 of 12 amino acids. The CDR3 DNA has 36 bases and is translated from base 1. Deletion took 5 bases off V and 12 bases off J, with a span of 16 bases between the germline ends. The V and J segments used are TRBV6-5 and TRBJ1-2; the D region possibly corresponds to TRBD1 (5 bases align). Input material: peripheral blood. The clonotype originates from a man aged 55 to 70 who had recovered from COVID-19. The CDR3 region has the sequence CASSPQVGGNTF. The base sequence is TGTGCCAGCAGTCCACAAGTGGGGGGAAACACCTTC.